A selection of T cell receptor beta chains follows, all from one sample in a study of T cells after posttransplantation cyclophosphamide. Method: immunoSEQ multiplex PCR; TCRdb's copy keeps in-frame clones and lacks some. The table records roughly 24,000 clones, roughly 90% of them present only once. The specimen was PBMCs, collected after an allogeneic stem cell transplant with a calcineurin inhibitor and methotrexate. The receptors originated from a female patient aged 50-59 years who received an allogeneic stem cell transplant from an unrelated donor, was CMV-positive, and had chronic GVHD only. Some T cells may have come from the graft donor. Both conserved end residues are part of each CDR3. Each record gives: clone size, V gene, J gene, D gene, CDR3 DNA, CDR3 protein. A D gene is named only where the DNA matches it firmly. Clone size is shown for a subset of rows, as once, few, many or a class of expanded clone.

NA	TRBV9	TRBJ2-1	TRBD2	TGTGCCAGCAGCGTAGGAGGTAGCGGGAGCCCATTCGACAATGAGCAGTTCTTC	CASSVGGSGSPFDNEQFF
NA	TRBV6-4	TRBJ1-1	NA	TGTGCCAGCAGGGAGGGCACTGAAGCTTTCTTT	CASREGTEAFF
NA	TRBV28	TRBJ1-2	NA	TGTGCCAGCAGTCTTTCGGACAGCCGGCGTCTGCGTGGCTACACCTTC	CASSLSDSRRLRGYTF
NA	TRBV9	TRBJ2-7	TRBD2	TGTGCCAGCAGCGCCTCAGCGGGAGTTAAGTACGAGCAGTACTTC	CASSASAGVKYEQYF
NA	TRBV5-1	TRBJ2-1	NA	TGCGCCAGCAGCCCGGGACTTCCCTACAATGAGCAGTTCTTC	CASSPGLPYNEQFF
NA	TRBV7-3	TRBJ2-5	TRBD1	TGTGCCAGCAGCAACCAGACAGGGGGCGCGCAGACCCAGTACTTC	CASSNQTGGAQTQYF
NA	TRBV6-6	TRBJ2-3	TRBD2	TGTGCCAGCAGTTACGGGAGGGCGTACACAGATACGCAGTATTTT	CASSYGRAYTDTQYF
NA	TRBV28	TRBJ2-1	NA	TGTGCCAGCATTACTCCGGGACACCGGGGCCATGAGCAGTTCTTC	CASITPGHRGHEQFF
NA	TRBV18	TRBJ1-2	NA	TGTGCCAGCTCACAAAGACAGCAAGCTAACTATGGCTACACCTTC	CASSQRQQANYGYTF
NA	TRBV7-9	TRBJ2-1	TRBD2	TGTGCCAGCAGCTTAGGAGCGGGAGGGCTTAATGAGCAGTTCTTC	CASSLGAGGLNEQFF
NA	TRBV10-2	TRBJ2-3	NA	TGCGCCAGCAGTGGGGTGAGGACTAGCACAGATACGCAGTATTTT	CASSGVRTSTDTQYF
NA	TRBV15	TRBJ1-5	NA	TGTGCCACCAGCAGAGAGGTGTGGGGGCGAAGAGATCAGCCCCAGCATTTT	CATSREVWGRRDQPQHF
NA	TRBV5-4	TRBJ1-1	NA	TGTGCCAGCAGGCCACGGGGGGCCTCGGGTGGCACTGAAGCTTTCTTT	CASRPRGASGGTEAFF
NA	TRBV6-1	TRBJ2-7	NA	TGTGCCAGCAGTGAAGCGGGGGGGGCAATAGCACAGTACTTC	CASSEAGGAIAQYF
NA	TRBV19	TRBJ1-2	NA	TGTGCCAGTAGTATTACAGGGATGAACTATGGCTACACCTTC	CASSITGMNYGYTF
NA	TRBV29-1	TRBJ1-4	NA	TGCAGCGTGCGACGGGGAGAAAAACTGTTTTTT	CSVRRGEKLFF
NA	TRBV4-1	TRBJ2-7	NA	TGCGCCAGCAGCCAATTATCGAGGGCTGTCTACGAGCAGTACTTC	CASSQLSRAVYEQYF
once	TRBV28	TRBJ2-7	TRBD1	TGTGCCAGCAGCCGAGGGGACAGCCGTCGTCATGAGCAGTACTTC	CASSRGDSRRHEQYF
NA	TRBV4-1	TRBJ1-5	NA	TGCGCCAGCAGCCAGGATAGGGGGAGAATATGGAATAGCAATCAGCCCCAGCATTTT	CASSQDRGRIWNSNQPQHF
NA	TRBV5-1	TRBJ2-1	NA	TGCGCCAGCAGCTTGGATTCTGGCTGGAGAATCTCCTACAATGAGCAGTTCTTC	CASSLDSGWRISYNEQFF
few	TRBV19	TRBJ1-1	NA	TGTGCCAGTAGTATCGGACAGATTAGCACTGAAGCTTTCTTT	CASSIGQISTEAFF
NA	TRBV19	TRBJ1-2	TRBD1	TGTGCCAGTTCCGTACAGGGGATGGGAGGCTACACCTTC	CASSVQGMGGYTF
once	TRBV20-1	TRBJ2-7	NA	TGCAGTGCTAGAGAGTGGCCTGGGCAGTACTTC	CSAREWPGQYF
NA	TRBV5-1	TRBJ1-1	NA	TGCGCCAGCAGCTTGGACAGGGTTATGAACACTGAAGCTTTCTTT	CASSLDRVMNTEAFF
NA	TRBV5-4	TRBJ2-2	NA	TGTGCCAGCAGCTTGGGCGGGGCAGGGCGCGTAGGGGAGCTGTTTTTT	CASSLGGAGRVGELFF
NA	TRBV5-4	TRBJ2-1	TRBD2	TGTGCCAGCAGCTTGAGGAGACTAGCGGGATACAATGAGCAGTTCTTC	CASSLRRLAGYNEQFF
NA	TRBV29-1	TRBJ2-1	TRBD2	TGCAGCGCAAGGACTAGCGGGAGGGGTTTCTCCTACAATGAGCAGTTCTTC	CSARTSGRGFSYNEQFF
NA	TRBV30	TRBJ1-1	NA	TGTGCCTGCTTTTTTCTCCAAGCTTTCTTT	CACFFLQAFF
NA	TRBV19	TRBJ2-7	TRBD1	TGTGCCAGTAGGCGTAGACAGGGGTCGGAGTTTTACGAGCAGTACTTC	CASRRRQGSEFYEQYF
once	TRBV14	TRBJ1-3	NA	TGTGCCAGCAGCCTTCGGGTCGGGGTCTCTGGAAACACCATATATTTT	CASSLRVGVSGNTIYF
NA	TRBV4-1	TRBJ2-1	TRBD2	TGCGCCAGCAGCAGCCCGGGGGGACTAGCTTCTAATGAGCAGTTCTTC	CASSSPGGLASNEQFF
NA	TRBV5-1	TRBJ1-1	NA	TGCGCCAGCAACGATATGACAGGACGAAAAAACACTGAAGCTTTCTTT	CASNDMTGRKNTEAFF
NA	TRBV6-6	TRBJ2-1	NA	TGTGCCAGCAGTTACTCGAGGCGGGGAGAATACAATGAGCAGTTCTTC	CASSYSRRGEYNEQFF
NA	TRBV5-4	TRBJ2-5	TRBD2	TGTGCCAGCAGCTGGGTAGCGGGGCAAGAGACCCAGTACTTC	CASSWVAGQETQYF
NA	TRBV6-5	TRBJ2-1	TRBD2	TGTGCCAGCAGTTACACCAGCGGGAGAAATGAGCAGTTCTTC	CASSYTSGRNEQFF
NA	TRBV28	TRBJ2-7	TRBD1	TGTGCCAGCTTAGGGGCGACAGGGGTCGAGCAGTACTTC	CASLGATGVEQYF
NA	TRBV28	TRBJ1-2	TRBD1	TGTGCCAGCAGTCGGGACAGGAGACCTCATGGCTACACCTTC	CASSRDRRPHGYTF
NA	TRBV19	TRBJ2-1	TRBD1	TGTGCCAGTAGTCAAGACATTGGGACAGGGACCCACAATGAGCAGTTCTTC	CASSQDIGTGTHNEQFF
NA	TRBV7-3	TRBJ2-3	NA	TGTGCCAGCAGCTCCAGGGGAGATACAGATACGCAGTATTTT	CASSSRGDTDTQYF
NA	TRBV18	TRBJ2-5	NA	TGTGCCAGCTCACCGGGACAACCCCAAGAGACCCAGTACTTC	CASSPGQPQETQYF
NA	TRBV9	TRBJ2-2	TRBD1	TGTGCCAGCAGCCCCGTCGGGTGGACAGGGTCCGGGGAGCTGTTTTTT	CASSPVGWTGSGELFF
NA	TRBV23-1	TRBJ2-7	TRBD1	TGCGCCAGCAGTCACCGGGGCGGTCTAGGGGGCGCCTCCTACGAGCAGTACTTC	CASSHRGGLGGASYEQYF
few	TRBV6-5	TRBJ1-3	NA	TGTGCCAGCAGTTATAGGGGGAGCCCTGGAAACACCATATATTTT	CASSYRGSPGNTIYF
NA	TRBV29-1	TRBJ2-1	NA	TGCAGCGTTGATTTAGCTTCGTACAATGAGCAGTTCTTC	CSVDLASYNEQFF
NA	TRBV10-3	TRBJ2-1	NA	TGTGCCATCAGTTCGACAGGAGGAGAGGTCGGGTCCTACAATGAGCAGTTCTTC	CAISSTGGEVGSYNEQFF
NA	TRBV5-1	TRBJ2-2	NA	TGCGCCAGCAGCTTGGGGTTAGGACAGTCGAGCGGGGAGCTGTTTTTT	CASSLGLGQSSGELFF
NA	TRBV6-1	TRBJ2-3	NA	TGTGCCAGCAGTGAAGTAAGATACCTCAGGAATACGCAGTATTTT	CASSEVRYLRNTQYF
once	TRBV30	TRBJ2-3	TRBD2	TGTGCCTGGGATGGACTAGCGGCTAATACGCAGTATTTT	CAWDGLAANTQYF
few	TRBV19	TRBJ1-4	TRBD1	TGTGCCAGTAGTATGACAGGGCTAGAAAAACTGTTTTTT	CASSMTGLEKLFF
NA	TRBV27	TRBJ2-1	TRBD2	TGTGCCAGCAGTTTACTTGCGGGAGGCCGCTACAATGAGCAGTTCTTC	CASSLLAGGRYNEQFF
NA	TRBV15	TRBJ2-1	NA	TGTGCCACCAGCAGAGATGGAGGGTATCAAAATGAGCAGTTCTTC	CATSRDGGYQNEQFF
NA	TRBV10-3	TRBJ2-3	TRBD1	TGTGCCGTCCACAGGGGGCAGTGGGATACGCAGTATTTT	CAVHRGQWDTQYF
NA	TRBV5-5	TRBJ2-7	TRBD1	TGTGCCAGCAGCTTACAGGGGGGTCCGGGGCAGTACTTC	CASSLQGGPGQYF
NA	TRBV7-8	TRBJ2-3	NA	TGTGCCAGCAGCTCAACTAGATATAGCACAGATACGCAGTATTTT	CASSSTRYSTDTQYF